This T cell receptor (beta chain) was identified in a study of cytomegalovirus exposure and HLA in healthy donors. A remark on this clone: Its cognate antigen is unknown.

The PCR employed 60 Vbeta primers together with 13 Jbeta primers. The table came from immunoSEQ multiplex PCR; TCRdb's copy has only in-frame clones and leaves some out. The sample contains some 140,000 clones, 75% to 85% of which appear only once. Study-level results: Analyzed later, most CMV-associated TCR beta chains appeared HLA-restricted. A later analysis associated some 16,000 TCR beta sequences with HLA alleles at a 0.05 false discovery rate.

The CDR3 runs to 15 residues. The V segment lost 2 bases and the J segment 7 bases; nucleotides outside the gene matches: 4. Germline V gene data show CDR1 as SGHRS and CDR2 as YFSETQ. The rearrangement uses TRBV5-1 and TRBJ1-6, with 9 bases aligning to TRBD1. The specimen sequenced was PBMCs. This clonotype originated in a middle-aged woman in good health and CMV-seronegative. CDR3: CASSLQQGANSPLHF. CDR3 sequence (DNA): TGCGCCAGCAGCTTACAACAGGGGGCGAATTCACCCCTCCACTTT.